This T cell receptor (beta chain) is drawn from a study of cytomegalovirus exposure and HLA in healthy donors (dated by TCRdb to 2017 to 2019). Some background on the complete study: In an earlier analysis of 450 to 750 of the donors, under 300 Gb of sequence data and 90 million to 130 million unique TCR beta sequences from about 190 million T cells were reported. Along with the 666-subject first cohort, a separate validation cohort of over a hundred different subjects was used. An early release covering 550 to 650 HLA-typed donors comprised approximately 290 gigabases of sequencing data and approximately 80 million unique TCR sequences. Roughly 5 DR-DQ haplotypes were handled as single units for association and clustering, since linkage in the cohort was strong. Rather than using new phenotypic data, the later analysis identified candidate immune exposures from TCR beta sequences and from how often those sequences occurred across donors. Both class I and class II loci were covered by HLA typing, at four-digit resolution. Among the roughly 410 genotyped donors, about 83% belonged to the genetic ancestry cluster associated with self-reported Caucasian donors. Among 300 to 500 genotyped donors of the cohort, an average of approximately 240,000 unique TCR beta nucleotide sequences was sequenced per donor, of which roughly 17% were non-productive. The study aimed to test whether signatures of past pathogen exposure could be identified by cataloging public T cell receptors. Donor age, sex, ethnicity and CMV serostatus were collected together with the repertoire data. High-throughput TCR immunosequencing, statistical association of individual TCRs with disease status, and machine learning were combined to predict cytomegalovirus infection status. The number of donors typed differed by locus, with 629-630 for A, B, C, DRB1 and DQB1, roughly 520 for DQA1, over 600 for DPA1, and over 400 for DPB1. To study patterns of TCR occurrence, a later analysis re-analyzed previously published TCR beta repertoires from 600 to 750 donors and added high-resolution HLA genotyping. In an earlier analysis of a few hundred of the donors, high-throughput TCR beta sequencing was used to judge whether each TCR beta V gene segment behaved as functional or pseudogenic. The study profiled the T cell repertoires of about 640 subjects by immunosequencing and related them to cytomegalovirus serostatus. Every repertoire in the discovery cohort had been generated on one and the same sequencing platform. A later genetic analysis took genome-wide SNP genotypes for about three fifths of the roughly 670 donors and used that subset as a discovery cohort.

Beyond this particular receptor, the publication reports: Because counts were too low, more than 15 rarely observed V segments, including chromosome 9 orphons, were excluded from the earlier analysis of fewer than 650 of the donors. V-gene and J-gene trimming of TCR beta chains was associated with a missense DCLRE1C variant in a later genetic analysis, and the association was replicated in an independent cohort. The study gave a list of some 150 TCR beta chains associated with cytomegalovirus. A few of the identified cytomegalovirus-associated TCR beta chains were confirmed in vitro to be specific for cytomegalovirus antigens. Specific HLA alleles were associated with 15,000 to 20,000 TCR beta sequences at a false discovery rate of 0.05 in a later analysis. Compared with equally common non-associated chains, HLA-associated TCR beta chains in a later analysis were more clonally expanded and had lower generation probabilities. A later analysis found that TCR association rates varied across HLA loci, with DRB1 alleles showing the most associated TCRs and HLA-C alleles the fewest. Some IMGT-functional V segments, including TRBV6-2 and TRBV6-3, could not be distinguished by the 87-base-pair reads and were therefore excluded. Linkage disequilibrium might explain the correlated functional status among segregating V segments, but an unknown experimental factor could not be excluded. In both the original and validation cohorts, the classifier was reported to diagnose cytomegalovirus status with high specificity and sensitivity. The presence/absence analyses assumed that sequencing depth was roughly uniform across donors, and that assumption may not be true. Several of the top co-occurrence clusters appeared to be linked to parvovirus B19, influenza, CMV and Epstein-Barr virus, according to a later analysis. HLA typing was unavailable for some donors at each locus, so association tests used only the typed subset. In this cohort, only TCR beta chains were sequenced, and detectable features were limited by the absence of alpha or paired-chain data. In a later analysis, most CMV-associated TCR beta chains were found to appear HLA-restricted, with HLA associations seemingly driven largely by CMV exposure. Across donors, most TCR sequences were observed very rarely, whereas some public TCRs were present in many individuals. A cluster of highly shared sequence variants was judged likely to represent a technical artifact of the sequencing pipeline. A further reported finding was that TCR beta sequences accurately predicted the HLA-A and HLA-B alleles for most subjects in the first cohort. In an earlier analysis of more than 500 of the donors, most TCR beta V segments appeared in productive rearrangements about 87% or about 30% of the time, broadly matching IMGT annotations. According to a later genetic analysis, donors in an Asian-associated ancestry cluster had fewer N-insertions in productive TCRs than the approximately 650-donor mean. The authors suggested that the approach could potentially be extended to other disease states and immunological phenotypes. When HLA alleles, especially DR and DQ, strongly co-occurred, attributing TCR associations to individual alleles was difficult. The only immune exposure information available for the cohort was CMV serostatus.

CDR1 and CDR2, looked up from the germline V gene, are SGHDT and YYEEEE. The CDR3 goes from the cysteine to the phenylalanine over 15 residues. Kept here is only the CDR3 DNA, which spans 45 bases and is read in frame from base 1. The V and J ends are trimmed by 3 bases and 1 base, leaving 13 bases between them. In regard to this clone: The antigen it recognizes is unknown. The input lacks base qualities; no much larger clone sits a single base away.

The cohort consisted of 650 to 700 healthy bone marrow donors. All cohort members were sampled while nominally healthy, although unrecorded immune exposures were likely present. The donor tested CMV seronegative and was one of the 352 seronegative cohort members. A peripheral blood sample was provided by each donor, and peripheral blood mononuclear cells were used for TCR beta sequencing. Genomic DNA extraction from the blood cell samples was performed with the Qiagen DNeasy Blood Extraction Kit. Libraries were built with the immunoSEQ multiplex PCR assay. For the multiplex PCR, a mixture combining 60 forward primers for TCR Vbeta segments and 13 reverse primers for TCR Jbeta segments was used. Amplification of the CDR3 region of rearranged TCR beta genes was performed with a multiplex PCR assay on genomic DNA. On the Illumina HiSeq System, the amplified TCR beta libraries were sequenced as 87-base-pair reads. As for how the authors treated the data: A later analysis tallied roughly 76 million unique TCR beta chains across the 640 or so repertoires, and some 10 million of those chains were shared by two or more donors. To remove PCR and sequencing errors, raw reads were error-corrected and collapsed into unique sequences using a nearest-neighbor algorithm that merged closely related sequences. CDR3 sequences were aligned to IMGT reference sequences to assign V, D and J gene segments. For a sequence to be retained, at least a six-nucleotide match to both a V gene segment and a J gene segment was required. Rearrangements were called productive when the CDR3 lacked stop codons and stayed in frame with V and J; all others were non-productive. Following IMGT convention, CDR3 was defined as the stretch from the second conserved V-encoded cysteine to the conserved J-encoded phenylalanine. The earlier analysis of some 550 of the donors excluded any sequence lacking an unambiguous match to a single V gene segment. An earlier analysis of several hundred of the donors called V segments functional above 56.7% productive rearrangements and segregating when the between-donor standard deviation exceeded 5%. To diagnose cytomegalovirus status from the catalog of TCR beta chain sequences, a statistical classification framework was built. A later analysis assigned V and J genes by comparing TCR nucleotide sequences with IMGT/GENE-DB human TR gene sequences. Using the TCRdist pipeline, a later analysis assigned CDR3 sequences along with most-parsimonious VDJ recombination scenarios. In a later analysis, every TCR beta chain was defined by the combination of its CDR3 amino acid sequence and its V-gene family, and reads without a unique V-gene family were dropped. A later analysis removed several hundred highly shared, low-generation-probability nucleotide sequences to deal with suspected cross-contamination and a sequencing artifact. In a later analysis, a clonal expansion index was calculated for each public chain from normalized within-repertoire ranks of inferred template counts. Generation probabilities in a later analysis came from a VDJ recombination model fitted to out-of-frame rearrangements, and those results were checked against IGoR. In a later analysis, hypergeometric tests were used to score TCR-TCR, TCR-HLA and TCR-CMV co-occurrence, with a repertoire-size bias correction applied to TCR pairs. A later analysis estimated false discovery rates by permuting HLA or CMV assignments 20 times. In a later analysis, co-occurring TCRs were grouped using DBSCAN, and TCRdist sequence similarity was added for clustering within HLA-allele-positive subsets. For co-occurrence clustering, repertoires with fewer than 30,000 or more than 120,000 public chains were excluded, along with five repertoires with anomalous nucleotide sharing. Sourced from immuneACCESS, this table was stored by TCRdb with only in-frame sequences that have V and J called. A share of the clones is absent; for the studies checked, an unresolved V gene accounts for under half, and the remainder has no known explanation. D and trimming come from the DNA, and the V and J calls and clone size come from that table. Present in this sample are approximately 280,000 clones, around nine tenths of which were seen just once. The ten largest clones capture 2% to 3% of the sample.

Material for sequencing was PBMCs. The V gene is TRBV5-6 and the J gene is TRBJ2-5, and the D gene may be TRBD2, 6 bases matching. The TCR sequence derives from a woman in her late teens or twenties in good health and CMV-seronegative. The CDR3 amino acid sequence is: CASSSRRRVQETQYF. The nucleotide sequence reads TGTGCCAGCAGCTCTCGGAGGAGGGTCCAAGAGACCCAGTACTTC. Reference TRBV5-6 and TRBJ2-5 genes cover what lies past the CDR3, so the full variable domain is DAGVTQSPTHLIKTRGQQVTLRCSPKSGHDTVSWYQQALGQGPQFIFQYYEEEERQRGNFPDRFSGHQFPNYSSELNVNALLLGDSALYLCASSSRRRVQETQYFGPGTRLLVL.